This TCR beta chain was profiled in a study of T-cell reconstitution after alpha-beta-depleted transplantation in children. CDR1 and CDR2 (germline): MNHEY, SVGAGI. The CDR3 loop spans 12 amino acids. The V segment lost 8 bases and the J segment 7 bases; nucleotides outside the gene matches: 6. As it was prepared, the TCRbeta library received unique molecular identifiers. TCRdb processed the PCR reads anew with MiXCR; each CDR3 protein has one entry. This sample yields more than 550,000 distinct CDR3 sequences, of which about 10% are seen a single time; roughly 4% belongs to the top ten. The gene calls are TRBV6-5 and TRBJ2-7, with TRBD2 matching 9 bases. This sequence originates from a human donor who donated a stem cell graft to a child with acute myeloid leukemia. The sequencing here drew on PBMCs from the stem cell graft donor, taken from the stem cell graft. Here the CDR3 DNA reads TGTGCCAGCGTCCTAGCGGGACAAGAGCAGTACTTC. Its translation: CASVLAGQEQYF.